This T cell receptor beta chain was observed in a study of control samples from healthy donors and cancer patients. The data were produced by immunoSEQ multiplex PCR, yet TCRdb's version contains in-frame clones alone and is incomplete. The sample has about 120,000 clones; 88% are singletons. The V end lost 4 bases, the J end lost 6 bases, and 9 bases lay between the germline ends. Germline CDR1 reads LGHNA; CDR2 reads YNFKEQ. The CDR3 covers 12 residues. This receptor was identified in a middle-aged man in good health. The sequencing sample was made of blood. The chain combines TRBV4-2 with TRBJ1-1; D perhaps matches TRBD1 (6 bases). The CDR3 is CASSRGRAEAFF. In DNA, the CDR3 is TGTGCCAGCAGCCGGGGGCGCGCTGAAGCTTTCTTT.